In its sample, the clone carrying this TCR beta chain was seen a few times. Its antigen is unknown. The sample is drawn from a study of radiation and T cells in renal cell carcinoma. Study observations and caveats: Baseline intratumoral clonotype presence is unknown without pretreatment biopsies.

The assay was immunoSEQ multiplex PCR, and TCRdb's table has in-frame clones only and misses some. The sample yields about 130,000 clones, roughly four fifths seen once. This CDR3 spans 13 amino acids. The V end was cut by 4 bases, the J end by 1 base, with 8 bases between. Germline V gene sequence: CDR1 SGHRS, CDR2 YFSETQ. This sample's time point: blood 2 weeks post-SBRT. Treatment of the sample: 15 Gy SBRT to primary tumor, nephrectomy 4 weeks later. The specimen comprised blood, sampled from a patient whose treatment included radiotherapy and nephrectomy. The chain joins TRBV5-1 to TRBJ1-1; the D gene is possibly TRBD1 (6 bases). The clonotype comes from a woman aged 60 to 75 with renal cell carcinoma. In DNA, the CDR3 is TGCGCCAGCAGCCCGACAGGGAACACTGAAGCTTTCTTT. Amino acid sequence: CASSPTGNTEAFF.